Presented here are 8 T cell receptor beta chains from one specimen sequenced in a study of control samples from healthy donors and cancer patients. Some clones are missing from TCRdb's copy, which holds only in-frame ones; the method was immunoSEQ multiplex PCR. Altogether under 95,000 clones are present, around 84% being singletons, with the ten largest covering about 15%. Sequencing was carried out using blood. The receptor source for this set is a man aged 50-59 years in good health.

The gene calls are TRBV5-1 and TRBJ2-1; maybe TRBD2 (5 bases). The V gene's germline CDR1 is SGHRS and CDR2 YFSETQ. The CDR3 totals 11 residues. V dropped 5 bases and J dropped 13 bases, with 13 bases sitting between them. The CDR3 DNA follows: TGCGCCAGCAGTTTAAGCGGTCCTCAGTTCTTC. Amino acid sequence: CASSLSGPQFF.

Only a few counts were recorded for this clone. The gene calls are TRBV9 and TRBJ2-7; the match to TRBD2 covers 13 bases. Germline CDR1 reads SGDLS; CDR2 reads YYNGEE. The CDR3 is 16 residues long. The V gene end was trimmed by 2 bases and the J gene end by 6 bases; junction bases not matched to a gene: 8. The CDR3 spells CASSVGLAGSQGEQYF. The CDR3 nucleotides are TGTGCCAGCAGCGTGGGACTAGCGGGGTCCCAAGGCGAGCAGTACTTC.

The chain links TRBV5-1 to TRBJ2-5, with D tentatively TRBD2 (5 bases). Germline V gene lookup returns CDR1 SGHRS and CDR2 YFSETQ. This CDR3 comprises 13 residues. Trimming cost V 3 bases and J 3 bases, with 9 bases left between them. CDR3: CASSSVGEETQYF. In DNA, the CDR3 is TGCGCCAGCAGCTCCGTCGGGGAAGAGACCCAGTACTTC.

The chain is built from TRBV19 and TRBJ1-2; weak D call: TRBD1 (6 bases). The CDR3 totals 16 residues. V dropped 1 base and J dropped 8 bases, with 20 bases sitting between them. The V gene's germline CDR1 is LNHDA and CDR2 SQIVND (reference sequence). CDR3 amino acids: CASSIARPTGVRGYTF. In DNA, the CDR3 is TGTGCCAGTAGTATAGCTCGACCGACAGGAGTGAGAGGCTACACCTTC.

The V gene is TRBV20-1, the J gene TRBJ2-3; 7 bases are shared with TRBD2. Germline CDR1 and CDR2: DFQATT and SNEGSKA (reference sequence). V dropped 3 bases and J dropped 0; count of bases not matched to a gene: 6. The CDR3 runs to 15 residues. The CDR3 spells CSASWGGFSTDTQYF. The CDR3 region has the DNA TGCAGTGCTAGTTGGGGGGGGTTTAGCACAGATACGCAGTATTTT.

The genes are TRBV10-3 and TRBJ2-3; D unresolved. Germline lookup yields CDR1 ENHRY and CDR2 SYGVKD. The CDR3 extends over 14 amino acids. Deletions cut 6 bases from V and 1 base from J, with 11 bases between. CDR3 in DNA: TGTGCCATCAGCCCGGGCCGAGGCACAGATACGCAGTATTTT. Its protein is CAISPGRGTDTQYF.

The chain is built from TRBV19 and TRBJ1-4; a weak D match, TRBD1 (5 bases). Trimming took off 1 base at V and 8 bases at J, with 23 bases between the two ends. Looked up from germline, CDR1 is LNHDA and CDR2 is SQIVND (reference sequence). This CDR3 comprises 18 residues. The DNA of the CDR3 is TGTGCCAGTAGTATAGTTTTTGGGGCATTCCAACGTGGAGAAAAACTGTTTTTT. Its protein is CASSIVFGAFQRGEKLFF.

The rearrangement joins TRBV11-3 to TRBJ2-2; 10 positions agree with TRBD2. CDR1 SGHNT and CDR2 YENEEA come from the germline V gene. The CDR3 consists of 15 residues. V lost 4 bases, J lost 4 bases, and 3 bases stayed unmatched. The CDR3 coding sequence is TGTGCCAGCAGCTCCGGACTAGCGGCCACCGGGGAGCTGTTTTTT. The encoded protein is CASSSGLAATGELFF.